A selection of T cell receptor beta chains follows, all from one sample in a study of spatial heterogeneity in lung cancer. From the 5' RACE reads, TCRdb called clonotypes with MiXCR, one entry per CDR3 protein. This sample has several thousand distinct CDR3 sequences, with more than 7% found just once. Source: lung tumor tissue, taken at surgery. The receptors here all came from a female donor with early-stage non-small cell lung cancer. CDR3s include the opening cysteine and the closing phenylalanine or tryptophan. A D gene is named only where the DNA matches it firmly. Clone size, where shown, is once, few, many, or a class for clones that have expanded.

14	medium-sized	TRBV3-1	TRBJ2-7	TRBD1	TGTGCCAGCAGCTTCCGGGACAGGGGTTACGAGCAGTACTTC	CASSFRDRGYEQYF
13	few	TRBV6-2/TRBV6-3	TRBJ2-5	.	TGTGCCAGCAGAGCGAAACACCAAGAGACCCAGTACTTC	CASRAKHQETQYF
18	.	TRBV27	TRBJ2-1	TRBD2	TGTGCCAGCAGTTTCGCTAGCGGGGGCCTGAGCTCCTACAATGAGCAGTTCTTC	CASSFASGGLSSYNEQFF
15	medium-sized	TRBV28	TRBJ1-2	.	TGTGCCAGCAGTCTTACCCAGACAGGTAGCTATGGCTACACCTTC	CASSLTQTGSYGYTF
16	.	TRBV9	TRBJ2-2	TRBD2	TGTGCCAGCAGCCCCCGGGGTAGCGGGGGTGCCGGGGAGCTGTTTTTT	CASSPRGSGGAGELFF
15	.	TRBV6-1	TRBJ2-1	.	TGTGCCAGCACTGGACCCTCGAGCTCCTACAATGAGCAGTTCTTC	CASTGPSSSYNEQFF
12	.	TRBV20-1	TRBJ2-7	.	TGCAGTGCTCTCGGGGGGCCCAACGAGCAGTACTTC	CSALGGPNEQYF
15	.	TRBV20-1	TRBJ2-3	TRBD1	TGCAGTGCTAGAAGGACAGGCAAAAGCACAGATACGCAGTATTTT	CSARRTGKSTDTQYF
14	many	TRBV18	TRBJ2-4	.	TGTGCCAGCTCACCAAGCCTTGCCAAAAACATTCAGTACTTC	CASSPSLAKNIQYF
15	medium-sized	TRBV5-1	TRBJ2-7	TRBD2	TGCGCCAGCAGCTTGGCTCGGGGACTAGCGGCCGAGCAGTACTTC	CASSLARGLAAEQYF
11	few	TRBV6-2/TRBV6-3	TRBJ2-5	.	TGTGCCAGCAGTTACCGAGAGACCCAGTACTTC	CASSYRETQYF
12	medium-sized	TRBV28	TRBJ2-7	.	TGTGCCAGCAGTTCCCAAGGCCGTGGGTGGTACTTC	CASSSQGRGWYF
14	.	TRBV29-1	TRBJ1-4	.	TGCAGCGTCGAATCCGGGACCACTAATGAAAAACTGTTTTTT	CSVESGTTNEKLFF
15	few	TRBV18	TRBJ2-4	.	TGTGCCAGCTCACTCGGTGCGCAGGGTCAAAACATTCAGTACTTC	CASSLGAQGQNIQYF
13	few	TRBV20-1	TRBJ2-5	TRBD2	TGCAGTGCCACCGGACGGGGGGGGAAGACCCAGTACTTC	CSATGRGGKTQYF
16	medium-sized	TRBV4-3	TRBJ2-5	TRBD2	TGCGCCAGCAGCCAAGGCGGCGGGGGTTTAAAAGAGACCCAGTACTTC	CASSQGGGGLKETQYF
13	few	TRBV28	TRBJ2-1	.	TGTGCCAGCAGTCTCCCCCGGGTCGGTGAGCAGTTCTTC	CASSLPRVGEQFF
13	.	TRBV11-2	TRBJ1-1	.	TGTGCCAGCAGCTTCTCAGGGACCACTGAAGCTTTCTTT	CASSFSGTTEAFF
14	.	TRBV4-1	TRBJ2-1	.	TGCGCCAGCAGCCAGGCCGGGACTTACAATGAGCAGTTCTTC	CASSQAGTYNEQFF
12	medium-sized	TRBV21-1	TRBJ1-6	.	TGTGCCAGCAGCCGGACAGGGTCAATCCTCCACTTT	CASSRTGSILHF
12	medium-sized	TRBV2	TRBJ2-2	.	TGTGCCAGCAGTCCCTACACCGGGGAGCTGTTTTTT	CASSPYTGELFF
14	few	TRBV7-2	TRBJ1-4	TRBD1	TGTGCCAGCAGCTTATACAGGGGAAATGAAAAACTGTTTTTT	CASSLYRGNEKLFF